These 27 T cell receptor beta chains share one sample of origin, sequenced in a study of blood T cell repertoires in COVID-19. Libraries were prepared by immunoSEQ multiplex PCR; TCRdb keeps only in-frame clonotypes and omits some of them. Of around 97,000 clones detected, approximately 80% appear once; the ten largest clones hold more than 9%. Sequenced material: peripheral blood. All receptors derive from a man between 65 and 85 years old with acute or convalescent COVID-19.

The V call is TRBV18, the J call TRBJ1-1; D gene ambiguous. The CDR3 extends over 15 amino acids. V lost 2 bases to trimming and J lost 4 bases, with 14 bases between them. Germline CDR1 is KGHSH and CDR2 is LQKENI. The CDR3 nucleotides are TGTGCCAGCTCACCAGGGTCGCAGGCGGGCACTGAAGCTTTCTTT. Amino acids: CASSPGSQAGTEAFF.

This sequence joins TRBV6-5 and TRBJ2-7, with TRBD2 matching over 10 bases. The CDR3 runs 14 residues. V dropped 8 bases and J dropped 5; count of bases not matched to a gene: 9. Germline lookup yields CDR1 MNHEY and CDR2 SVGAGI. In nucleotides, the CDR3 is TGTGCCAGCTCAGGGTCGCTAGCGGGAGACGAGCAGTACTTC. Translation gives CASSGSLAGDEQYF.

The genes are TRBV11-3 and TRBJ1-1; tentative D call: TRBD1 (6 bases). The CDR3 has 15 amino acids. CDR1 and CDR2 from the germline V gene are SGHNT and YENEEA. Trimming stripped 2 bases from V and 4 bases from J, with 14 bases between. The CDR3 nucleotides are TGTGCCAGCAGCTTATCCCAGGGGACGATCACTGAAGCTTTCTTT. Its protein product is CASSLSQGTITEAFF.

V and J are TRBV18 and TRBJ1-2; tentative D call: TRBD1 (6 bases). Germline values: CDR1 KGHSH, CDR2 LQKENI. The V end lost 4 bases, the J end lost 1 base, and 10 bases lay between the germline ends. The CDR3 loop spans 14 amino acids. Written as DNA, the CDR3 is TGTGCCAGCTCACAAGGGGGAGTTAACTATGGCTACACCTTC. Its translation is CASSQGGVNYGYTF. Filled out from reference TRBV18 and TRBJ1-2, the complete variable domain reads NAGVMQNPRHLVRRRGQEARLRCSPMKGHSHVYWYRQLPEEGLKFMVYLQKENIIDESGMPKERFSAEFPKEGPSILRIQQVVRGDSAAYFCASSQGGVNYGYTFGSGTRLTVV.

The chain joins TRBV20-1 to TRBJ2-3; D is unclear. The germline CDR1 and CDR2 sequences are DFQATT and SNEGSKA (reference sequence). CDR3 length equals 11 residues. V was cut by 2 bases and J by 6 bases, with 6 bases left in between. The CDR3 loop is CSARTPDTQYF. The CDR3 nucleotides read TGCAGTGCTAGAACTCCGGATACGCAGTATTTT.

This clone occurred once. The chain employs TRBV27 and TRBJ1-5; TRBD1 aligns across 7 bases. From germline, CDR1 is MNHEY and CDR2 SMNVEV (reference sequence). J gave up 6 bases and V 9 bases, and 14 bases lay outside the gene matches. CDR3 length: 15 amino acids. This chain's CDR3 is CASRSRQGGVQPQHF. For the CDR3, the DNA is TGTGCCAGTAGATCGAGACAGGGAGGAGTTCAGCCCCAGCATTTT.

A few counts support this clone. The V and J genes are TRBV7-6 and TRBJ1-3, with 9 bases matching TRBD1. Germline values: CDR1 SGHVS, CDR2 FNYEAQ. CDR3 size: 17 residues. Trimming took 1 base from V and 3 from J; bases not matched to a gene: 7. CDR3 residues: CASSLGTGGAFGNTIYF. DNA of the CDR3: TGTGCCAGCAGCTTAGGAACAGGGGGCGCCTTTGGAAACACCATATATTTT.

This clone has ten or more counts. The genes are TRBV4-2 and TRBJ2-1; 13 bases are a match to TRBD2. V shed 3 bases and J 10 bases; nucleotides not matched to a gene: 6. Per germline, CDR1 LGHNA and CDR2 YNFKEQ. CDR3 length: 15 residues. The CDR3 region is CASSQGTSGGEEQFF. CDR3 DNA sequence: TGTGCCAGCAGCCAGGGAACTAGCGGGGGGGAGGAGCAGTTCTTC.

CDR3 loop: CASSQWSDREQYF. The CDR3, as DNA: TGTGCCAGCAGCCAATGGAGTGATCGCGAGCAGTACTTC. The rearrangement uses TRBV3-1 (or the pseudogene TRBV3-2) and TRBJ2-7, with unresolved D. The germline gives CDR1 LGHDT, CDR2 YNNKEL (reference sequence). V lost 2 bases and J 6 bases, leaving 11 bases between the germline ends. This CDR3 is 13 amino acids long.

This clone was counted a single time. The chain links TRBV10-1 to TRBJ1-1; 8 bases agree with TRBD1. This CDR3 region has 13 residues. Trimming at V came to 6 bases and at J to 5 bases, leaving 5 bases not matched to a gene. CDR1 is WNHNN, CDR2 SYGVQD, per germline (reference sequence). Here the CDR3 reads CASRAQGATEAFF. The CDR3 nucleotides are TGCGCCAGCAGGGCCCAGGGGGCGACTGAAGCTTTCTTT.

The chain links TRBV2 to TRBJ2-5, with TRBD2 identical over 14 bases. Germline V CDR1 and CDR2: SNHLY, FYNNEI. With V trimmed by 4 bases and J by 3 bases, 7 bases remained unmatched. The CDR3 length is 17 residues. CDR3 loop: CASSGGSGLAGEETQYF. DNA for the CDR3: TGTGCCAGCAGTGGAGGTTCGGGACTAGCGGGGGAAGAGACCCAGTACTTC.

The chain joins TRBV7-3 to TRBJ1-2; 7 nucleotides agree with TRBD1. J gave up 6 bases and V 5 bases, and 6 bases lay outside the gene matches. The CDR3 has 13 amino acids. The germline CDR1 and CDR2 sequences are SGHTA and FQGTGA. The CDR3 loop is CASSTTGVNGYTF. The CDR3 DNA is TGTGCCAGCAGCACTACAGGGGTAAATGGCTACACCTTC.

The V and J genes are TRBV28 and TRBJ1-5; D possibly corresponds to TRBD1 (5 bases). The germline CDR1 and CDR2 sequences are MDHEN and SYDVKM. This CDR3 spans 12 amino acids. Trimming shortened V by 10 bases and J by 6 bases, and 13 bases separated the two germline ends. CDR3: CATYAGGQPQHF. The DNA of the CDR3 is TGTGCCACTTACGCGGGGGGTCAGCCCCAGCATTTT.

This chain uses TRBV5-1 with TRBJ1-6; 7 nucleotides align to TRBD1. Germline loops: CDR1 SGHRS, CDR2 YFSETQ. The junction had 7 bases not matched to a gene; V was cut back by 7 bases and J by 6 bases. The CDR3 covers 14 residues. CDR3 DNA: TGCGCCAGCGGTGCGGGACAGAGTAATTCACCCCTCCACTTT. Protein: CASGAGQSNSPLHF.

The rearrangement joins TRBV4-2 to TRBJ1-4, with D maybe TRBD1 (5 bases). V lost 3 bases, J lost 7 bases, and 30 bases lay in between. The CDR3 is made up of 20 amino acids. Germline V gives CDR1 LGHNA, CDR2 YNFKEQ. CDR3 in amino acids: CASSQNRDSDGVVLGEKLFF. The CDR3, as DNA: TGTGCCAGCAGCCAGAATCGGGACTCCGATGGGGTTGTCTTAGGTGAAAAACTGTTTTTT.

V is TRBV28 and J is TRBJ2-7, with 8 bases that match TRBD1. The ends lost 2 bases at V and 6 bases at J; junction bases unmatched: 6. This CDR3 spans 14 amino acids. Germline V gene sequence: CDR1 MDHEN, CDR2 SYDVKM. CDR3 coding DNA: TGTGCCAGCAGTTTACCGACCAGGGGGCGCGAGCAGTACTTC. This codes for CASSLPTRGREQYF.

This clone was observed a handful of times. CDR3 in amino acids: CAWRRAGDNEQFF. Here the CDR3 DNA reads TGTGCCTGGCGGCGGGCGGGAGACAATGAGCAGTTCTTC. The V call is TRBV30, the J call TRBJ2-1; TRBD2 agrees at 7 bases. Trimming at V came to 5 bases and at J to 5 bases, leaving 6 bases not matched to a gene. The CDR3 is made up of 13 amino acids. CDR1 is GTSNPN, CDR2 SVGIG, per germline (reference sequence).

This clone has a single count. V is TRBV10-3 and J is TRBJ2-7; D is possibly TRBD1 (6 bases). Trimming shortened V by 2 bases and J by 5 bases, and 7 bases separated the two germline ends. The germline gives CDR1 ENHRY, CDR2 SYGVKD. The length of the CDR3 is 12 residues. Here the CDR3 DNA reads TGTGCCATCAGTGAGAACAGGGACGAGCAGTACTTC. Its translation: CAISENRDEQYF.

The rearrangement joins TRBV30 to TRBJ2-3; 8 bases align to TRBD1. Germline CDR1 GTSNPN, CDR2 SVGIG (reference sequence). Trimming cost V 5 bases and J 6 bases; bases outside gene matches: 7. This CDR3 spans 13 amino acids. CDR3 protein: CAWWGQVADTQYF. The CDR3 DNA is TGTGCCTGGTGGGGACAGGTCGCTGATACGCAGTATTTT. The full variable domain, in which reference TRBV30 and TRBJ2-3 provide the parts outside the CDR3, is SQTIHQWPATLVQPVGSPLSLECTVEGTSNPNLYWYRQAAGRGLQLLFYSVGIGQISSEVPQNLSASRPQDRQFILSSKKLLLSDSGFYLCAWWGQVADTQYFGPGTRLTVL.

Turning to this clone: Within the sample, other DNA sequences also encode this same CDR3. The chain combines TRBV4-2 with TRBJ2-1; 7 bases map to TRBD2. Germline V lookup: CDR1 LGHNA, CDR2 YNFKEQ. The V segment lost 5 bases and the J segment 2 bases; nucleotides outside the gene matches: 6. The CDR3 has 15 amino acids. The CDR3, as DNA: TGTGCCAGCAGCAGGACTAGTGAGGCCTACAATGAGCAGTTCTTC. This codes for CASSRTSEAYNEQFF.

The chain links TRBV24-1 to TRBJ2-1, with D tentatively TRBD2 (6 bases). The CDR3 consists of 16 residues. Trimming stripped 0 bases from V and 4 bases from J, with 12 bases between. Germline values: CDR1 KGHDR, CDR2 SFDVKD. Here the CDR3 reads CATSDLVGGTYNEQFF. The CDR3 DNA follows: TGTGCCACCAGTGATTTGGTGGGCGGGACTTACAATGAGCAGTTCTTC.

The chain uses TRBV3-1 (or the pseudogene TRBV3-2) and TRBJ1-3, with D uncertain. Germline CDR1 LGHDT, CDR2 YNNKEL (reference sequence). The CDR3 has 14 amino acids. V was trimmed by 5 bases and J by 3 bases, leaving 11 bases between them. The CDR3 protein is CASSAARDGNTIYF. CDR3 sequence (DNA): TGTGCCAGCAGCGCTGCGAGGGATGGAAACACCATATATTTT.

CDR3 nucleotides: TGTGCCAGCAGCCCCGCTCCCGGGACAGGAGGTGGAAACACTGAAGCTTTCTTT. Protein product: CASSPAPGTGGGNTEAFF. The chain recombines TRBV7-3 with TRBJ1-1; the match to TRBD1 covers 8 bases. Trimming at V came to 5 bases and at J to 2 bases, leaving 16 bases not matched to a gene. Germline CDR1 reads SGHTA; CDR2 reads FQGTGA. The CDR3 length is 18 residues. The full variable domain, completed using reference TRBV7-3 and TRBJ1-1, is GAGVSQTPSNKVTEKGKYVELRCDPISGHTALYWYRQSLGQGPEFLIYFQGTGAADDSGLPNDRFFAVRPEGSVSTLKIQRTERGDSAVYLCASSPAPGTGGGNTEAFFGQGTRLTVV.

The chain combines TRBV7-9 with TRBJ1-1; 7 nucleotides agree with TRBD1. This CDR3 has 16 residues. V was clipped by 3 bases and J by 0 bases; unmatched bases: 7. CDR1 SEHNR and CDR2 FQNEAQ come from the germline V gene (reference sequence). The DNA of the CDR3 is TGTGCCAGCAGCTTGGACAGGACGGGTATGAACACTGAAGCTTTCTTT. Translated, it gives CASSLDRTGMNTEAFF.

This chain joins TRBV4-1 and TRBJ2-3, with 9 positions matching TRBD1. CDR3 size: 15 residues. CDR1 and CDR2 from the germline V gene are MGHRA and YSYEKL. V was clipped by 4 bases and J by 4 bases; unmatched bases: 6. CDR3 amino acids: CASSPGQGNSDTQYF. Here the CDR3 DNA reads TGCGCCAGCAGCCCGGGACAGGGTAACTCAGATACGCAGTATTTT.

The chain is built from TRBV2 and TRBJ2-1, with 11 bases matching TRBD1. With V trimmed by 8 bases and J by 9 bases, 9 bases remained unmatched. Germline values: CDR1 SNHLY, CDR2 FYNNEI. The CDR3 totals 14 residues. In nucleotides, the CDR3 is TGTGCCAGCCGCGGACAGGGGGCGGTCGGTGAGCAGTTCTTC. Translating it yields CASRGQGAVGEQFF.

This chain uses TRBV9 with TRBJ1-2; 7 nucleotides match TRBD1. Losses at the gene ends were 4 bases for V and 4 bases for J; bases not matched to a gene: 10. CDR1 is SGDLS, CDR2 YYNGEE, per germline. This CDR3 is 15 amino acids long. The CDR3 sequence is CASSPGLPGGYGYTF. For the CDR3, the DNA is TGTGCCAGCAGCCCGGGACTTCCAGGGGGCTATGGCTACACCTTC.